These 29 T cell receptor beta chains came from one sample sequenced in a study of tissue T cells after allogeneic stem cell transplantation. As for time point: mouse harvest day 14 after allogeneic transplant. The graft held 10^6 splenic CD5+ T cells and 10^7 T-cell-depleted bone marrow cells. The method was immunoSEQ multiplex PCR; TCRdb's version includes in-frame clones alone and lacks a portion of them. The sample carries some 2,900 clones, 45% to 60% recorded once. The material sequenced was gut tissue. The receptors derive from a female BALB/c mouse given C57BL/6 T cells with graft-versus-host disease after an allogeneic hematopoietic cell transplant.

A note on this clone: Gene names are the mouse ones. CDR3: CSSSQSNAEQFF. The sequenced part of the CDR3 DNA is TGCTCCAGCAGTCAATCGAATGCTGAGCAGTTC. The chain couples TRBV23 to TRBJ2-1. The CDR3 is cut off 1 residue early in the read; its end comes from the germline J gene. This CDR3 region has 12 residues. In germline, CDR1 is KGHTA, CDR2 FQNQQP.

This clone has more than one count but fewer than ten. Any gene name here is a mouse gene name. The read stops 1 residue short of the end of the CDR3; the missing end is completed from the germline J gene. The V and J genes are TRBV26 and TRBJ1-3, with 7 positions matching TRBD1. J lost 2 bases, V lost 4 bases, and 2 bases had no gene match. Germline CDR1 reads KGHPV; CDR2 reads FQNQEV (reference sequence). The CDR3 extends over 14 amino acids. Partial CDR3 DNA: TGTGCCAGCAGTCCCGGGACAGCTGGAAATACGCTCTAT. Translation: CASSPGTAGNTLY. The complete CDR3 reads CASSPGTAGNTLYF.

About this clone itself: At one end the junction does not follow the germline gene, possibly because of a read error. The gene names given are mouse names. The read comes to an end 1 residue before the CDR3 does, leaving the germline J gene to fill in the end. The chain is built from TRBV26 and TRBJ1-2; 8 bases line up with TRBD1. The CDR3 spans 15 residues. Germline V gene data show CDR1 as KGHPV and CDR2 as FQNQEV (reference sequence). The CDR3 DNA, read in part, is TGTGCCAGCAGTCTGCACAGGGGGTCAAACTTCGACTACACC. This codes for CASSLHRGSNFDYT. The whole CDR3 protein is CASSLHRGSNFDYTF.

With respect to this clone: Gene labels here are mouse ones. The read finishes 1 residue shy of the CDR3 end, and the germline J gene is used to complete it. The chain recombines TRBV13-2 with TRBJ1-6, with 7 bases fitting TRBD1. TRBJ1-6 falls under the ORF class, with uncertain function. Germline assignment: CDR1 NNHNN and CDR2 SYGAGS (reference sequence). The CDR3 is 12 amino acids. V trimming: 5 bases; J trimming: 10 bases; junction bases outside the gene matches: 3. The CDR3 spells CASGAQGSPLYF. CDR3 DNA, as far as it was read: TGTGCCAGCGGGGCACAGGGGTCGCCCCTCTAC.

On this clone: Gene names are mouse gene names. Read coverage stops 1 residue before the CDR3 terminus; the germline J gene supplies the remainder. The genes are TRBV5 and TRBJ1-3; 7 positions match TRBD1. The germline CDR1 and CDR2 sequences are LGHNA and YNLKQL (reference sequence). The CDR3 runs to 14 residues. Unmatched junction bases numbered 2, after V lost 4 bases and J lost 2 bases. This CDR3 reads CASSPGGAGNTLYF. The CDR3 DNA, read in part, is TGTGCCAGCAGCCCAGGGGGAGCTGGAAATACGCTCTAT.

By proportion, this clone is large. Gene names are mouse gene names. Read data end 1 residue before the CDR3 end; the end is taken from the germline J gene. V and J are TRBV19 and TRBJ2-7; a weak D match, TRBD2 (6 bases). V dropped 5 bases and J dropped 4 bases, with 13 bases sitting between them. CDR1 and CDR2 (germline): FNHDT, SITEND (reference sequence). The CDR3 length is 13 residues. This CDR3 is CASSPGLFYEQYF. The DNA read from the CDR3 is TGTGCCAGCAGCCCTGGACTGTTTTATGAACAGTAC.

On this clone itself: Here the gene names and germline are mouse. The missing CDR3 end, 1 residue past where the read stops, is filled in from the germline J gene. The J gene is TRBJ2-7, the V gene TRBV3; possible D gene TRBD1, 6 bases. Germline V gives CDR1 SNHLY, CDR2 FYNGKV (reference sequence). With 3 bases removed from V and 4 bases from J, the gap between germline ends came to 10 bases. CDR3 length: 13 amino acids. The chain's CDR3 is CASSFDRNYEQYF. The sequenced part of the CDR3 DNA is TGTGCCAGCAGCTTTGACAGGAATTATGAACAGTAC.

There are a few counts of this clone. These gene names are mouse names. The read gets to within 1 residue of the CDR3 end, and the germline J gene fills in the rest. This chain links TRBV3 with TRBJ2-7; TRBD1 matches 7 bases. After removal of 4 bases from V and 7 bases from J, the junction contained 7 bases not matched to a gene. The CDR3 length is 13 residues. Per the germline V gene, CDR1 is SNHLY and CDR2 is FYNGKV (reference sequence). The CDR3 loop is CASSSGQSREQYF. Incomplete CDR3 DNA: TGTGCCAGCAGCTCGGGACAGTCCCGGGAACAGTAC.

As for this clone: Mouse names are used for the genes. Read coverage stops 1 residue before the CDR3 terminus; the germline J gene supplies the remainder. The V call is TRBV3, the J call TRBJ2-5; 9 nucleotides agree with TRBD2. The germline gives CDR1 SNHLY, CDR2 FYNGKV (reference sequence). The CDR3 covers 14 residues. The V segment lost 5 bases and the J segment 6 bases; nucleotides outside the gene matches: 6. The CDR3 spells CASSPLGGRDTQYF. The part of the CDR3 DNA that was read is TGTGCCAGCAGCCCACTGGGGGGACGGGACACCCAGTAC.

Worth noting for this clone: Any gene name here is a mouse gene name. The CDR3 end falls 1 residue outside the read, so it is completed with the germline J gene. The J gene is TRBJ1-1, the V gene TRBV13-1; no clear D gene. The V gene lost 7 bases and the J gene lost 1 base, with 5 bases spanning the gap. This CDR3 has 11 residues. Germline V gene sequence: CDR1 NSHNY, CDR2 SYGAGN. The sequenced CDR3 bases are TGTGCCAGCTACAAAAACACAGAAGTCTTC. Encoded protein: CASYKNTEVF. The full CDR3 is CASYKNTEVFF.

On this clone itself: Genes and germline come from the mouse. The CDR3 is cut off 1 residue early in the read; its end comes from the germline J gene. V usage is TRBV29 and J usage is TRBJ2-5; D is unresolved. V lost 8 bases and J 0 bases, leaving 6 bases between the germline ends. There are 12 residues in the CDR3. Germline-derived CDR1 and CDR2 are MSHET and SYDVDS. The DNA read from the CDR3 is TGTGCTAGCGGGCTTAACCAAGACACCCAGTAC. Residues: CASGLNQDTQY. The entire CDR3 reads CASGLNQDTQYF. The full variable domain, with the rest looked up from reference TRBV29 and TRBJ2-5, is DMKVTQMPRYLIKRMGENVLLECGQDMSHETMYWYRQDPGLGLQLIYISYDVDSNSEGDIPKGYRVSRKKREHFSLILDSAKTNQTSVYFCASGLNQDTQYFGPGTRLLVL.

Note on this clone: Gene names denote mouse genes. The read gets to within 1 residue of the CDR3 end, and the germline J gene fills in the rest. The rearrangement uses TRBV29 and TRBJ2-2; D unclear. CDR1 is MSHET, CDR2 SYDVDS, per germline. Trimming pared 2 bases from V and 2 bases from J, leaving 0 bases between. The CDR3 runs 12 residues. The DNA read from the CDR3 is TGTGCTAGCAGTTTAAACACCGGGCAGCTCTAC. Its translation: CASSLNTGQLY. The CDR3 in its entirety is CASSLNTGQLYF.

By share, this clone ranks as large. Genes and germline come from the mouse. With the read ending 1 residue before the CDR3 end, the germline J gene is used to fill in that end. This rearrangement joins TRBV13-3 to TRBJ2-7; 11 bases match TRBD1. Germline lookup yields CDR1 NNHDY and CDR2 SYVADS. The CDR3 has 12 residues. V lost 5 bases to trimming and J lost 7 bases; unmatched junction nucleotides: 2. The part of the CDR3 DNA that was read is TGTGCCAGCAGGGACAGGGGGCAAGAACAGTAC. It specifies CASRDRGQEQY. The full CDR3 protein reads CASRDRGQEQYF.

Judged by abundance, this clone is medium-sized (0.01 to 0.1%). The germline and genes are mouse ones. The read is 1 residue too short to cover the CDR3 end, so that end is filled in from the germline J gene. V usage is TRBV26 and J usage is TRBJ2-5; D may be TRBD1 (6 bases). CDR1 and CDR2 from the germline V gene are KGHPV and FQNQEV (reference sequence). The CDR3 runs 14 residues. Trimming stripped 4 bases from V and 0 bases from J, with 8 bases between. CDR3 bases read: TGTGCCAGCAGTCGGGGGACAAACCAAGACACCCAGTAC. Encoded protein: CASSRGTNQDTQY. The entire CDR3 is CASSRGTNQDTQYF.

In the case of this clone: It differs at one base from a far larger clone, so likely a read error. The gene names here belong to mouse. The DNA ends 1 residue before the CDR3 does, and the rest of the CDR3 is filled in from the germline J gene. The sample carries other DNA sequences with the same CDR3. The chain combines TRBV17 with TRBJ2-1; tentatively, D is TRBD1 (6 bases). The germline V gene has CDR1 MNHDT and CDR2 YYDKIL. The CDR3 runs 14 residues. Trimming took off 5 bases at V and 5 bases at J, with 13 bases between the two ends. CDR3 DNA, as far as it was read: TGTGCTAGCAGTTACACCGGGACAAATGCTGAGCAGTTC. This codes for CASSYTGTNAEQF. The CDR3 reads in full as CASSYTGTNAEQFF.

Concerning this clone: Each gene name is a mouse one. The CDR3 is cut off 1 residue early in the read; its end comes from the germline J gene. The gene calls are TRBV5 and TRBJ2-1, with D possibly being TRBD2 (6 bases). In germline, CDR1 is LGHNA, CDR2 YNLKQL (reference sequence). The ends were cut back, 0 bases at V and 3 bases at J, with 6 bases in the middle. The CDR3 is 14 residues long. The sequenced part of the CDR3 DNA is TGTGCCAGCAGCCAAGACTGGGGCTATGCTGAGCAGTTC. Its protein product is CASSQDWGYAEQF. The whole CDR3 protein is CASSQDWGYAEQFF.

With regard to this clone: Genes and germline are mouse. The CDR3 end is not reached by the read, which stops 1 residue before it; the germline J gene fills it in. The chain combines TRBV26 with TRBJ1-1; D not resolved. Trimming took off 2 bases at V and 0 bases at J, with 4 bases between the two ends. The germline V gene has CDR1 KGHPV and CDR2 FQNQEV (reference sequence). The CDR3 is 13 amino acids. This CDR3 is CASSLDANTEVFF. CDR3 bases read: TGTGCCAGCAGTCTGGATGCAAACACAGAAGTCTTC.

This clone was seen a few times. Mouse gene names and germline throughout. The sequenced part of the CDR3 DNA is TGTGCTAGCAGAACAGGGGCAAACACAGAAGTCTTC. Amino acid sequence: CASRTGANTEVF. The whole CDR3 sequence is CASRTGANTEVFF. This chain uses TRBV29 with TRBJ1-1, with 7 bases fitting TRBD1. The CDR3 end is not reached by the read, which stops 1 residue before it; the germline J gene fills it in. The CDR3 extends over 13 amino acids. V was clipped by 6 bases and J by 0 bases; unmatched bases: 1. Germline CDR1 MSHET, CDR2 SYDVDS.

By proportion, this clone is large. The genes are named according to mouse. The CDR3 is cut off 1 residue early in the read; its end comes from the germline J gene. J is TRBJ2-2 and V is TRBV2; D gene uncertain. Trimming left V 2 bases short and J 6 bases short, with 4 bases between. Germline-derived CDR1 and CDR2 are LGHNA and YSYQKL. CDR3 size: 12 residues. The sequenced CDR3 bases are TGTGCCAGCAGCCAAACAGCCGGGCAGCTCTAC. This codes for CASSQTAGQLY. The whole CDR3 sequence reads CASSQTAGQLYF.

For this clone: The gene names given are mouse names. Partial CDR3 DNA: TGTGCCAGCTCTCTCGAGGGGGCGCCCAACGAAAGATTATTT. Translating it yields CASSLEGAPNERLF. The full CDR3 reads CASSLEGAPNERLFF. The chain couples TRBV12-1 to TRBJ1-4; 7 nucleotides match TRBD1. The CDR3 end is not reached by the read, which stops 1 residue before it; the germline J gene fills it in. This CDR3 contains 15 residues. Trimming cost V 0 bases and J 3 bases; bases outside gene matches: 3. Germline V gives CDR1 SGHSN, CDR2 HYEKVE.

Worth noting for this clone: The genes are named according to mouse. The read halts 1 residue ahead of the CDR3 end, with the missing end drawn from the germline J gene. The rearrangement joins TRBV26 to TRBJ2-5; 8 positions agree with TRBD2. This CDR3 spans 15 amino acids. V shed 2 bases, J shed 2 bases, and the junction held 3 bases outside the gene matches. Germline CDR1 and CDR2: KGHPV and FQNQEV (reference sequence). The CDR3: CASSLLGGIQDTQYF. The part of the CDR3 DNA that was read is TGTGCCAGCAGTCTGCTGGGGGGCATCCAAGACACCCAGTAC.

Concerning this clone itself: Mouse gene names and germline throughout. The CDR3 extends 1 residue past the end of the read, so its final part is completed from the germline J gene. This sequence joins TRBV13-2 and TRBJ2-1; TRBD2 aligns across 10 bases. V lost 0 bases, J lost 7 bases, and 1 base stayed unmatched. Germline-derived CDR1 and CDR2 are NNHNN and SYGAGS (reference sequence). CDR3 length: 14 amino acids. CDR3: CASGDGLGGAEQFF. The CDR3 DNA, read in part, is TGTGCCAGCGGTGATGGACTGGGGGGAGCTGAGCAGTTC.

This clone has a handful of counts. Germline and genes: mouse. Here the CDR3 reads CASSLGWGNQDTQYF. Partial CDR3 DNA: TGTGCCAGCTCTCTCGGCTGGGGGAACCAAGACACCCAGTAC. J is TRBJ2-5 and V is TRBV12-2; TRBD2 agrees at 7 bases. The read halts 1 residue ahead of the CDR3 end, with the missing end drawn from the germline J gene. Germline V gene lookup returns CDR1 SGHLS and CDR2 HYDKME. J was trimmed by 0 bases and V by 0 bases; bases with no gene match: 2. The CDR3 runs 15 residues.

This clone was found a few times. Any gene name here is a mouse gene name. The read finishes 1 residue shy of the CDR3 end, and the germline J gene is used to complete it. The chain employs TRBV13-3 and TRBJ2-4; 9 nucleotides agree with TRBD2. The V and J ends lost 3 bases and 0 bases, in that order; junction bases with no gene match: 5. This CDR3 is built from 16 residues. Germline-derived CDR1 and CDR2 are NNHDY and SYVADS. CDR3 sequence: CASSVGGAGSQNTLYF. Partial CDR3 DNA: TGTGCCAGCAGTGTTGGGGGGGCTGGAAGTCAAAACACCTTGTAC.

This clone is termed medium-sized. Genes and germline come from the mouse. The read comes to an end 1 residue before the CDR3 does, leaving the germline J gene to fill in the end. The chain couples TRBV13-3 to TRBJ2-2; no firm D call. The CDR3 runs to 14 residues. Germline values: CDR1 NNHDY, CDR2 SYVADS. V was shortened by 4 bases and J by 0 bases, with 7 bases between the two germline ends. CDR3 protein: CASSPQSNTGQLYF. The sequenced part of the CDR3 DNA is TGTGCCAGCAGTCCCCAGTCAAACACCGGGCAGCTCTAC.

This clone was seen a few times. Mouse names are used for the genes. The CDR3 end is not reached by the read, which stops 1 residue before it; the germline J gene fills it in. V is TRBV12-1 and J is TRBJ1-3, with D tentatively TRBD1 (6 bases). This CDR3 comprises 15 residues. The V gene lost 4 bases and the J gene lost 0 bases, with 12 bases spanning the gap. Germline V gene data show CDR1 as SGHSN and CDR2 as HYEKVE. The CDR3 region is CASSPGTSSGNTLYF. CDR3 DNA, as far as it was read: TGTGCCAGCTCCCCCGGGACATCTTCTGGAAATACGCTCTAT.

A remark on this clone: Gene names and germline refer to mouse. The read comes to an end 1 residue before the CDR3 does, leaving the germline J gene to fill in the end. The gene calls are TRBV12-2 and TRBJ2-3, with no clear D. The CDR3 loop spans 13 amino acids. CDR1 is SGHLS and CDR2 is HYDKME in the germline V gene. Trimming pared 4 bases from V and 0 bases from J, leaving 7 bases between. CDR3 DNA, as far as it was read: TGTGCCAGCTCGGCAGCTAGTGCAGAAACGCTGTAT. This encodes CASSAASAETLY. The CDR3 in full is CASSAASAETLYF. Based on the CDR3 plus reference TRBV12-2 and TRBJ2-3, the full variable domain is NSGVVQSPRYIIKGKGERSILKCIPISGHLSVAWYQQTQGQELKFFIQHYDKMERDKGNLPSRFSVQQFDDYHSEMNMSALELEDSAVYFCASSAASAETLYFGSGTRLTVL.

A note on this clone: Genes and germline come from the mouse. The read ends 1 residue early relative to the CDR3; the germline J gene fills the gap. V gene TRBV1 combines with J gene TRBJ1-2; no firm D call. The CDR3 spans 14 residues. Per germline, CDR1 NSQYPW and CDR2 LRSPGD (reference sequence). Deletions cut 1 base from V and 1 base from J, with 7 bases between. CDR3 region: CTCSAAPKNSDYTF. The CDR3 bases that were read are TGCACCTGCAGTGCAGCCCCAAAAAACTCCGACTACACC.

This clone is medium-sized (0.01 to 0.1%). Each gene name is a mouse one. Coverage ceases 1 residue before the CDR3 finishes, and the germline J gene fills in the end. The V call is TRBV19, the J call TRBJ2-7; a possible D gene is TRBD1 (5 bases). Trimming removed 5 bases at V and 3 bases at J, with 9 bases between. The germline CDR1 and CDR2 sequences are FNHDT and SITEND (reference sequence). The CDR3 is 12 amino acids. Incomplete CDR3 DNA: TGTGCCAGCAGGAGACAGATCTATGAACAGTAC. Its translation: CASRRQIYEQY. The whole CDR3 region reads CASRRQIYEQYF.